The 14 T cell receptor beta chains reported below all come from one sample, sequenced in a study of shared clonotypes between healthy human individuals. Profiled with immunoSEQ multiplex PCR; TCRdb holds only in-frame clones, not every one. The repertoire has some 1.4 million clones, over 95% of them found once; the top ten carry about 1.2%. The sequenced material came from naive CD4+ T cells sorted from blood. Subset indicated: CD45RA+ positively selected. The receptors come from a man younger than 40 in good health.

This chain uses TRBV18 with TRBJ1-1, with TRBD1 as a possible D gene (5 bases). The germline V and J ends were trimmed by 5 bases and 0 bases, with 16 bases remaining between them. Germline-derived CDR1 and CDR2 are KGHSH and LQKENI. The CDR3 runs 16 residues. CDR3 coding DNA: TGTGCCAGCTCAGTAAAGGGGCCGGGCATGAACACTGAAGCTTTCTTT. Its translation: CASSVKGPGMNTEAFF. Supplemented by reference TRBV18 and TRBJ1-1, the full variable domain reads NAGVMQNPRHLVRRRGQEARLRCSPMKGHSHVYWYRQLPEEGLKFMVYLQKENIIDESGMPKERFSAEFPKEGPSILRIQQVVRGDSAAYFCASSVKGPGMNTEAFFGQGTRLTVV.

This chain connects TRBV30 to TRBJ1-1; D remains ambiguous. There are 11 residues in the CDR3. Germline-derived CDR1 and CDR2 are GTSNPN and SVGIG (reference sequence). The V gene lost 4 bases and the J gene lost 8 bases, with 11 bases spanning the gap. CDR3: CAWTNPQEAFF. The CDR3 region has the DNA TGTGCCTGGACTAACCCTCAGGAAGCTTTCTTT.

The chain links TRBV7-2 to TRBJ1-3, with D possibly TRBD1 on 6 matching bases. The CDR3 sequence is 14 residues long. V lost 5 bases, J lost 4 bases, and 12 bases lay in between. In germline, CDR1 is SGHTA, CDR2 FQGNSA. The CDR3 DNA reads TGTGCCAGCAGCGATACAGGGTCAGGAAACACCATATATTTT. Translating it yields CASSDTGSGNTIYF.

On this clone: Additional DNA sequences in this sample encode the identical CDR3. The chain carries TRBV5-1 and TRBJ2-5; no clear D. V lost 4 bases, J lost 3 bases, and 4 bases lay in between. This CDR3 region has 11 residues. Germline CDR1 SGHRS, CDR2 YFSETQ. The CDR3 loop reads CASSEEETQYF. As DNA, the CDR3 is TGCGCCAGCAGCGAGGAAGAGACCCAGTACTTC.

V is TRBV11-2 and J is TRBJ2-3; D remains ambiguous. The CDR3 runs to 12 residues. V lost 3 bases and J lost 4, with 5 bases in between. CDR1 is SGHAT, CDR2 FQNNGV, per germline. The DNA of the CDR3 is TGTGCCAGCAGCTTTGGGGCAGATACGCAGTATTTT. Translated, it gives CASSFGADTQYF.

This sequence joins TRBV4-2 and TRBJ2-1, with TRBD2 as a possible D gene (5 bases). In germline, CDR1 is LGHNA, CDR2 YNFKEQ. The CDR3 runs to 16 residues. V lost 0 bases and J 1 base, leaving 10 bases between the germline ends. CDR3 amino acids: CASSQDQRGSYNEQFF. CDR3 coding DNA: TGTGCCAGCAGCCAAGATCAAAGAGGGTCCTACAATGAGCAGTTCTTC.

CDR3 sequence (DNA): TGTGCCAGCAGCTTAGCCGGGACTAGCGGGAGAAGGGGGCCCGAGCAGTACTTC. Protein sequence: CASSLAGTSGRRGPEQYF. The chain combines TRBV7-2 with TRBJ2-7, with TRBD2 matching over 14 bases. The V gene's germline CDR1 is SGHTA and CDR2 FQGNSA. J lost 6 bases, V lost 0 bases, and 10 bases had no gene match. CDR3 length: 18 residues.

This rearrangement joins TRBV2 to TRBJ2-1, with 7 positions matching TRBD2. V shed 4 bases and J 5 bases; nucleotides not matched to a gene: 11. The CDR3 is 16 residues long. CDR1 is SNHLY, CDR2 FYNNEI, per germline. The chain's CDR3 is CASSVAFGGRDNEQFF. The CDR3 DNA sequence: TGTGCCAGCAGTGTCGCGTTTGGGGGGAGGGACAATGAGCAGTTCTTC.

The CDR3 DNA sequence: TGTGCCAGCAGTGCCACTAGCGGGGAGACCCAGTACTTC. Protein product: CASSATSGETQYF. The chain employs TRBV2 and TRBJ2-5; 9 bases are a match to TRBD2. CDR3 length equals 13 residues. V was clipped by 4 bases and J by 5 bases; unmatched bases: 2. CDR1 is SNHLY, CDR2 FYNNEI, per germline.

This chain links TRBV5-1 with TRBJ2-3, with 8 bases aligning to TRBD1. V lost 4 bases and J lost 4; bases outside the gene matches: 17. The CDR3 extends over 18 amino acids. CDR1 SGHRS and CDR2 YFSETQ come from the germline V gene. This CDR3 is CASSLELGGTGGADTQYF. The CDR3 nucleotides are TGCGCCAGCAGCCTGGAACTCGGTGGGACAGGTGGAGCAGATACGCAGTATTTT.

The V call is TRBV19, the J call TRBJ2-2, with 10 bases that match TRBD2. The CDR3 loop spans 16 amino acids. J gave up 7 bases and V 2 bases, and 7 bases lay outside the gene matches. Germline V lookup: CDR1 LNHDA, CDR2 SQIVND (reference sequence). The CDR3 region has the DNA TGTGCCAGTAGTATAAGTAGCGGGAGGTTTTACGGGGAGCTGTTTTTT. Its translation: CASSISSGRFYGELFF.

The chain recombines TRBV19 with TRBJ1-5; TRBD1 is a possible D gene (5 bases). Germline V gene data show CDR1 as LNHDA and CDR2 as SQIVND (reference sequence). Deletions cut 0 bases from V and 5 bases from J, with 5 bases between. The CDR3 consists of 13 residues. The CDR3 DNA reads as TGTGCCAGTAGTATAGAGGGGGATCAGCCCCAGCATTTT. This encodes CASSIEGDQPQHF.

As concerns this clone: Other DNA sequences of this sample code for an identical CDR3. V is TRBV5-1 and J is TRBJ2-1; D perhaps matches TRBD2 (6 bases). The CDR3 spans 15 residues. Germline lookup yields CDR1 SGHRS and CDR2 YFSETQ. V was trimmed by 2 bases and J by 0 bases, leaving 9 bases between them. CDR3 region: CASSFDGSSYNEQFF. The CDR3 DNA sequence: TGCGCCAGCAGCTTTGACGGGAGCTCCTACAATGAGCAGTTCTTC.

CDR3 loop: CASSLFGGAADTQYF. CDR3 bases: TGTGCCAGCAGTTTATTCGGGGGCGCCGCAGATACGCAGTATTTT. This chain connects TRBV27 to TRBJ2-3; D possibly matches TRBD1 or TRBD2 (6 bases each). The V end lost 1 base, the J end lost 4 bases, and 12 bases lay between the germline ends. The germline gives CDR1 MNHEY, CDR2 SMNVEV (reference sequence). The CDR3 is 15 amino acids.